Detailed here is one T cell receptor (beta chain). The data derive from a study of T cells after yellow fever vaccination. UMIs were added to TCR cDNA along with a universal primer site when it was made by 5'RACE template switching. MiXCR, run by TCRdb on the 5' RACE reads, gives a single entry per CDR3 protein. Here the sample spans about 350,000 distinct CDR3 sequences, roughly 8.6% being singletons. The input for sequencing was PBMCs, taken approximately 40 days after the first yellow fever vaccination. This clonotype was obtained from a man between 18 and 35 years old who received the YFV17D yellow fever vaccine.

The CDR3 reads CASSPSGKTQYF. For the CDR3, the DNA is TGTGCCAGCAGCCCCTCGGGAAAGACCCAGTACTTC. The rearrangement joins TRBV4-2 to TRBJ2-5; a possible D gene is TRBD2 (5 bases). Germline CDR1 LGHNA, CDR2 YNFKEQ. The CDR3 extends over 12 amino acids. V was cut by 4 bases and J by 6 bases, with 9 bases left in between.